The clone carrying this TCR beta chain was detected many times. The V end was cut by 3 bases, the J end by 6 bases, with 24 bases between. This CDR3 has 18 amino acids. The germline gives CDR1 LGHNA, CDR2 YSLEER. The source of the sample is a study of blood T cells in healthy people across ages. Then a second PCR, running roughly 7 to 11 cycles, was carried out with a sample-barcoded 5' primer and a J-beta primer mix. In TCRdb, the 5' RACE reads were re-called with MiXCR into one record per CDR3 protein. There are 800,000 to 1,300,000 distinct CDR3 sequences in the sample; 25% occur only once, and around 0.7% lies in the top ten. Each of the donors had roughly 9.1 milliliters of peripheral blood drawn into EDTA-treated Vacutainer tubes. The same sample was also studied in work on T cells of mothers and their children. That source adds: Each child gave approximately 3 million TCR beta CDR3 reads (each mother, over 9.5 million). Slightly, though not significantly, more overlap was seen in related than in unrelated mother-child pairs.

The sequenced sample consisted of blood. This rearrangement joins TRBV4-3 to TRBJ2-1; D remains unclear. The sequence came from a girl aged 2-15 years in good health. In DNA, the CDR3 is TGCGCCAGCAGCCAGTCACCTCTATCGGCCTCGCCCCTCAATGAGCAGTTCTTC. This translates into CASSQSPLSASPLNEQFF.